The entry below describes one T cell receptor (beta chain). What it binds is not known. Preparation of the TCRbeta library was carried out with unique molecular identifiers. TCRdb reprocessed the PCR reads via MiXCR and lists one record per CDR3 protein. The sample consists of about 600,000 distinct CDR3 sequences, 10% to 15% of them appearing once. Per the germline V gene, CDR1 is MNHEY and CDR2 is SMNVEV (reference sequence). V lost 7 bases and J lost 8, with 14 bases in between. The CDR3 is made up of 13 amino acids. This record belongs to a study of T-cell reconstitution after alpha-beta-depleted transplantation in children. Study-level results: Several hundred expanded graft clones reportedly gave rise to the alpha-beta T cells present about two months after transplant.

The sequenced sample was PBMCs, mostly from graft donor cells, obtained 360 days after TCRalphabeta/CD19-depleted stem cell transplant. This TCR was recovered from a male patient between 10 and 17 years old who had a stem cell transplant for acute myeloid leukemia, so the T cells may come from the graft donor. The gene calls are TRBV27 and TRBJ1-4; a weak D match, TRBD1 (6 bases). DNA for the CDR3: TGTGCCAGCACGGGGGCCCGGTCCGAAAAACTGTTTTTT. Translated: CASTGARSEKLFF. The complete variable domain, with remaining parts taken from reference TRBV27 and TRBJ1-4, reads EAQVTQNPRYLITVTGKKLTVTCSQNMNHEYMSWYRQDPGLGLRQIYYSMNVEVTDKGDVPEGYKVSRKEKRNFPLILESPSPNQTSLYFCASTGARSEKLFFGSGTQLSVL.